This is a list of T cell receptor beta chains from one sample in a study of T cell responses to AZD1222 COVID-19 vaccine. Sequenced by immunoSEQ multiplex PCR; TCRdb stores in-frame clones only, minus some. The profile covers tens of thousands of clones, with approximately 80% appearing a single time and roughly 3.5% taken by the ten largest. Material: peripheral blood, obtained 28 days after the second AZD1222 dose. Source of these receptors: an adult who received the AZD1222 COVID-19 vaccine. Each CDR3 is given with its conserved first and last residue. A D gene is named only where the DNA matches it firmly. Clone size is not always given. Where it is, it says once, few, many or a class for expanded clones.

V: TRBV13
size: .
D: TRBD2
J: TRBJ2-1
CDR3: CASSFFGGADNEQFF
DNA: TGTGCCAGCAGCTTTTTCGGGGGGGCCGATAATGAGCAGTTCTTC

V: TRBV19
size: .
D: .
J: TRBJ1-4
CDR3: CASSRRSDEKLFF
DNA: TGTGCCAGTAGTAGGAGAAGCGATGAAAAACTGTTTTTT

V: TRBV19
size: .
D: TRBD1
J: TRBJ2-7
CDR3: CASSIGPPGQGYEQYF
DNA: TGTGCCAGTAGTATCGGCCCCCCGGGACAGGGCTACGAGCAGTACTTC

V: TRBV5-1
size: .
D: .
J: TRBJ2-1
CDR3: CASKRNTDNEQFF
DNA: TGCGCCAGCAAACGAAATACCGACAATGAGCAGTTCTTC

V: TRBV27
size: .
D: .
J: TRBJ1-2
CDR3: CASSYRELGNYGYTF
DNA: TGTGCCAGCAGCTACAGGGAATTGGGCAACTATGGCTACACCTTC

V: TRBV5-6
size: .
D: TRBD2
J: TRBJ2-1
CDR3: CASQLTSRRGYNEQFF
DNA: TGTGCCAGCCAACTGACTAGCCGGAGGGGTTACAATGAGCAGTTCTTC

V: TRBV19
size: .
D: TRBD2
J: TRBJ2-2
CDR3: CASSLAGGTNTGELFF
DNA: TGTGCCAGTAGTCTAGCGGGGGGCACGAACACCGGGGAGCTGTTTTTT

V: TRBV11-2
size: .
D: .
J: TRBJ1-4
CDR3: CASSRGRANEKLFF
DNA: TGTGCCAGCAGCCGGGGGCGCGCTAATGAAAAACTGTTTTTT

V: TRBV6-5
size: .
D: TRBD1
J: TRBJ1-5
CDR3: CASSQQGDNGPQHF
DNA: TGTGCCAGCAGTCAGCAGGGGGACAATGGACCCCAGCATTTT

V: TRBV7-2
size: .
D: .
J: TRBJ2-7
CDR3: CASSLSRVGPREQYF
DNA: TGTGCCAGCAGCTTAAGTCGGGTGGGGCCCCGCGAGCAGTACTTC

V: TRBV6-9
size: .
D: TRBD2
J: TRBJ2-1
CDR3: CASSQAIRGGNEQFF
DNA: TGTGCCAGCAGTCAGGCAATCCGGGGGGGCAATGAGCAGTTCTTC

V: TRBV10-3
size: few
D: .
J: TRBJ2-2
CDR3: CAISLRGMVELFF
DNA: TGTGCCATCAGCCTCAGGGGAATGGTGGAGCTGTTTTTT

V: TRBV7-2
size: .
D: .
J: TRBJ2-3
CDR3: CASSLIPTGGDTQYF
DNA: TGTGCCAGCAGCTTAATACCCACCGGGGGAGATACGCAGTATTTT

V: TRBV11-3
size: .
D: .
J: TRBJ2-2
CDR3: CASSLDQRSGELFF
DNA: TGTGCCAGCAGCTTAGATCAGAGGTCCGGGGAGCTGTTTTTT

V: TRBV10-3
size: .
D: TRBD1
J: TRBJ2-4
CDR3: CAISDSTGVDIQYF
DNA: TGTGCCATCAGTGATAGTACAGGGGTGGACATTCAGTACTTC

V: TRBV19
size: .
D: TRBD2
J: TRBJ2-5
CDR3: CASSSTGGETQYF
DNA: TGTGCCAGTAGTAGCACCGGGGGGGAGACCCAGTACTTC

V: TRBV5-5
size: .
D: TRBD2
J: TRBJ2-3
CDR3: CASSRTSGGAFTDTQYF
DNA: TGTGCCAGCAGCCGGACTAGCGGGGGGGCCTTCACAGATACGCAGTATTTT

V: TRBV10-3
size: .
D: .
J: TRBJ2-1
CDR3: CAISESTQGKNEQFF
DNA: TGTGCCATCAGTGAGTCTACACAGGGTAAGAATGAGCAGTTCTTC

V: TRBV4-3
size: .
D: TRBD1
J: TRBJ2-7
CDR3: CASSQNPGGASYEQYF
DNA: TGCGCCAGCAGCCAGAACCCAGGGGGCGCCTCCTACGAGCAGTACTTC

V: TRBV7-3
size: .
D: TRBD2
J: TRBJ2-1
CDR3: CASSFLAGGSVEQFF
DNA: TGTGCCAGCAGCTTTTTGGCGGGGGGTTCGGTTGAGCAGTTCTTC

V: TRBV5-1
size: .
D: .
J: TRBJ1-1
CDR3: CASSSQRNTEAFF
DNA: TGCGCCAGCAGCTCTCAAAGGAACACTGAAGCTTTCTTT

V: TRBV5-1
size: .
D: .
J: TRBJ2-7
CDR3: CASSFDSRSYEQYF
DNA: TGCGCCAGCAGCTTCGACAGTAGATCCTACGAGCAGTACTTC

V: TRBV9
size: .
D: TRBD2
J: TRBJ2-1
CDR3: CASSVSGGANEQFF
DNA: TGTGCCAGCAGCGTAAGCGGGGGGGCGAATGAGCAGTTCTTC

V: TRBV7-3
size: .
D: TRBD2
J: TRBJ2-1
CDR3: CASSSGLADNEQFF
DNA: TGTGCCAGCAGCTCGGGACTAGCCGACAATGAGCAGTTCTTC

V: TRBV5-1
size: .
D: .
J: TRBJ1-3
CDR3: CASTSKSGNTIYF
DNA: TGCGCCAGCACTAGCAAGTCTGGAAACACCATATATTTT

V: TRBV7-9
size: .
D: .
J: TRBJ1-6
CDR3: CASSSDRLVHSPLHF
DNA: TGTGCCAGCAGCAGCGACAGGCTTGTGCATTCACCCCTCCACTTT

V: TRBV11-2
size: .
D: TRBD1
J: TRBJ2-3
CDR3: CASRDSPTGWPDTQYF
DNA: TGTGCCAGCAGAGATAGTCCGACAGGGTGGCCAGATACGCAGTATTTT

V: TRBV28
size: .
D: TRBD1
J: TRBJ2-7
CDR3: CASSLRKTTGMKQYF
DNA: TGTGCCAGCAGTTTGCGCAAAACGACAGGGATGAAGCAGTACTTC

V: TRBV11-3
size: .
D: .
J: TRBJ2-3
CDR3: CASSSPDTQYF
DNA: TGTGCCAGCAGCTCCCCAGATACGCAGTATTTT

V: TRBV5-6
size: few
D: TRBD2
J: TRBJ2-5
CDR3: CASKPAGEQETQYF
DNA: TGTGCCAGCAAACCAGCGGGGGAGCAAGAGACCCAGTACTTC

V: TRBV20-1
size: .
D: .
J: TRBJ1-2
CDR3: CSAQDGPAYTF
DNA: TGCAGTGCGCAGGACGGGCCTGCTTACACCTTC

V: TRBV4-2
size: .
D: .
J: TRBJ1-5
CDR3: CASSQDRLTNQPQHF
DNA: TGTGCCAGCAGCCAAGATAGGCTGACCAATCAGCCCCAGCATTTT

V: TRBV10-3
size: .
D: TRBD2
J: TRBJ2-7
CDR3: CAISPGLAGSGSPYEQYF
DNA: TGTGCCATCAGTCCGGGACTAGCGGGATCGGGTTCCCCCTACGAGCAGTACTTC

V: TRBV18
size: .
D: TRBD1
J: TRBJ2-5
CDR3: CASSEGQGYETQYF
DNA: TGTGCCAGCTCCGAGGGACAGGGATACGAGACCCAGTACTTC

V: TRBV19
size: .
D: .
J: TRBJ2-2
CDR3: CASTMTGGPYTGELFF
DNA: TGTGCCAGTACCATGACCGGGGGGCCATACACCGGGGAGCTGTTTTTT

V: TRBV7-6
size: .
D: .
J: TRBJ1-4
CDR3: CASSPGGGREKLFF
DNA: TGTGCCAGCAGCCCCGGGGGCGGTCGGGAAAAACTGTTTTTT

V: TRBV5-1
size: .
D: .
J: TRBJ2-7
CDR3: CASSQTGEGYEQYF
DNA: TGCGCCAGCAGCCAGACAGGGGAGGGATACGAGCAGTACTTC

V: TRBV24-1
size: .
D: .
J: TRBJ1-5
CDR3: CAEPGELNNQPQHF
DNA: TGTGCGGAGCCCGGGGAATTAAACAATCAGCCCCAGCATTTT